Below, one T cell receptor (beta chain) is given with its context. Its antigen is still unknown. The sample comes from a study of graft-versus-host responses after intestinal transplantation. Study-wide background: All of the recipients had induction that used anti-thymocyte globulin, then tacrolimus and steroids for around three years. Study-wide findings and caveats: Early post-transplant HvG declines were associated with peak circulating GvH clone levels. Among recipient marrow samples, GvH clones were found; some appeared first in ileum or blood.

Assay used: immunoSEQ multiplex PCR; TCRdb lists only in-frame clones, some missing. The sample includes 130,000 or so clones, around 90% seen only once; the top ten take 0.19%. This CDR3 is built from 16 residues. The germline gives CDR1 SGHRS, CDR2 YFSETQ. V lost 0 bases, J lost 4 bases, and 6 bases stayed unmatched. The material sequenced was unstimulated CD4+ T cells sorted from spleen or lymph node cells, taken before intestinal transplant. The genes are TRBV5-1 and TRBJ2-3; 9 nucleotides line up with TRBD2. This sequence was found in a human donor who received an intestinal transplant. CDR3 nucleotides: TGCGCCAGCAGCTTGGAGGCGGGAGGGAGGTCAGATACGCAGTATTTT. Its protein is CASSLEAGGRSDTQYF.